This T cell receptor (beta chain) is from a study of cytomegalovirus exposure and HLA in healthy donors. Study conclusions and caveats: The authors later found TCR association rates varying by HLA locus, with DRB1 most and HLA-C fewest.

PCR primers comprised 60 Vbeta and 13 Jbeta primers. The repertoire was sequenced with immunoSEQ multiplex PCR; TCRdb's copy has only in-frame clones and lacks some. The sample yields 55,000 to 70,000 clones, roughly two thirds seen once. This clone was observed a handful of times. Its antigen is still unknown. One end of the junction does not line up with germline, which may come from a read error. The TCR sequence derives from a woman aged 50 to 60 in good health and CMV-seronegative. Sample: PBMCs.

The CDR3 region has the DNA TGTGCCAGCTCACAGGCAGGGCCCTTTCAAGTGACCCAGTACTTC. Translated, it gives CASSQAGPFQVTQYF. The chain joins TRBV18 to TRBJ2-5, with D possibly matching TRBD1 (5 bases). Germline CDR1 reads KGHSH; CDR2 reads LQKENI. The CDR3 is 15 residues long.